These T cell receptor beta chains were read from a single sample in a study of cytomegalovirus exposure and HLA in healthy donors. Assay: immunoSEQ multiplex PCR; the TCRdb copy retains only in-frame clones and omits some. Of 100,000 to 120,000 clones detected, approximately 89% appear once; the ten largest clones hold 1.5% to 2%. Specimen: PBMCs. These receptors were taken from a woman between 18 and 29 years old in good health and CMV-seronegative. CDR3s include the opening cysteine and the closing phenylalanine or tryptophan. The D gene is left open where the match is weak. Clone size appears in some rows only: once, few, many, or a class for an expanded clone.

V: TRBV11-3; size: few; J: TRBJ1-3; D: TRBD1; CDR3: CASTRQGATGNTIYF; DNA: TGTGCCAGCACCCGACAGGGGGCAACTGGAAACACCATATATTTT
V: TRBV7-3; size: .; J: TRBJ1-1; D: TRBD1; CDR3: CASSPRTGSTEAFF; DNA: TGTGCCAGCAGCCCCCGGACAGGGTCCACTGAAGCTTTCTTT
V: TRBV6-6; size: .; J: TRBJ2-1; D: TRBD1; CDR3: CASSWDSEPYNEQFF; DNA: TGTGCCAGCAGCTGGGACAGCGAACCCTACAATGAGCAGTTCTTC
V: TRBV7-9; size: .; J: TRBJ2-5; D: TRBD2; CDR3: CASRRLAGGSREETQYF; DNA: TGTGCCAGCAGGAGGCTAGCGGGGGGGAGCCGGGAAGAGACCCAGTACTTC
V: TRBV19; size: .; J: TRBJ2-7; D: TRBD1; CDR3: CASSTGGAGNEQYF; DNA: TGTGCCAGTAGTACAGGGGGCGCAGGGAACGAGCAGTACTTC
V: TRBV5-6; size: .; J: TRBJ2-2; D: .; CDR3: CASSSTGTTGELFF; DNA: TGTGCCAGCAGCTCTACAGGGACCACCGGGGAGCTGTTTTTT
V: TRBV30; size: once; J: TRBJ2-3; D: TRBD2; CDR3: CAWSVAAGGLTDTQYF; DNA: TGTGCCTGGAGTGTAGCGGCGGGAGGTTTGACAGATACGCAGTATTTT
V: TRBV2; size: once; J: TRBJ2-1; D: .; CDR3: CASRVETGKAEQFF; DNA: TGTGCCAGCAGAGTCGAGACAGGAAAGGCTGAGCAGTTCTTC
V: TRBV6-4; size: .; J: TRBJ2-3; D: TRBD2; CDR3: CASSDIISGREYDTQYF; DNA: TGTGCCAGCAGTGACATCATTAGCGGGAGAGAGTACGATACGCAGTATTTT
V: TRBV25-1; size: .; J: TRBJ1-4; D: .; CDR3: CASSDDSSSGEKLFF; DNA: TGTGCCAGCAGTGACGACTCATCATCGGGTGAAAAACTGTTTTTT
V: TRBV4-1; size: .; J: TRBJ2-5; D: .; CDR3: CASSQAGSPQETQYF; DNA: TGCGCCAGCAGCCAGGCCGGGAGCCCCCAGGAGACCCAGTACTTC
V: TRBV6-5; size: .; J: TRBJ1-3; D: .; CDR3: CASSYSNGNTIYF; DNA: TGTGCCAGCAGTTACTCTAATGGAAACACCATATATTTT
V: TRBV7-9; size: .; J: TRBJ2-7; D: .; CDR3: CASSLGTDSQYF; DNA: TGTGCCAGCAGCTTAGGGACAGATTCGCAGTACTTC
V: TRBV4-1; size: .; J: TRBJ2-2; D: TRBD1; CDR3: CASSQRDRGMEGELFF; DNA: TGCGCCAGCAGCCAACGGGACAGGGGGATGGAGGGGGAGCTGTTTTTT
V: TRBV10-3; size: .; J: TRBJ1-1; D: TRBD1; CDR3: CAITERDRGLDTEAFF; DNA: TGTGCCATCACCGAGAGGGACAGGGGGCTAGACACTGAAGCTTTCTTT
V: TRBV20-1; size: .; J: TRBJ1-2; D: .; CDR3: CSASTGDGYTF; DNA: TGCAGTGCTTCGACCGGGGATGGCTACACCTTC
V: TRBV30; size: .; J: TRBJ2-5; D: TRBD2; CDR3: CAWGGTSGSETQYF; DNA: TGTGCCTGGGGGGGGACTAGCGGGAGTGAGACCCAGTACTTC
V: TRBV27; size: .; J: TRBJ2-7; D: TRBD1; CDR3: CASSLSGGGYEQYF; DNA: TGTGCCAGCAGTTTATCAGGGGGCGGGTACGAGCAGTACTTC
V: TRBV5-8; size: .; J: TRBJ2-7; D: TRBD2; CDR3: CASSRGLAASYEQYF; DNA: TGTGCCAGCAGCCGGGGACTAGCAGCGTCCTACGAGCAGTACTTC
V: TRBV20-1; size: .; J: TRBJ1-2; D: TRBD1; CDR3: CSATGGYGYTF; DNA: TGCAGTGCTACAGGGGGCTATGGCTACACCTTC
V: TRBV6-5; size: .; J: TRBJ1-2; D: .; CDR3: CASSTSQEGSGYTF; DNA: TGTGCCAGCAGTACCTCACAGGAAGGCAGTGGCTACACCTTC
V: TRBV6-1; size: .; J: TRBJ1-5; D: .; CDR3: CASRGRNQPQHF; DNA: TGTGCCAGCAGGGGCAGGAATCAGCCCCAGCATTTT
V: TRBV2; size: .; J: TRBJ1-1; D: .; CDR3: CASSESPLLEGTTEAFF; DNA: TGTGCCAGCAGTGAGTCTCCGTTACTGGAGGGTACCACTGAAGCTTTCTTT
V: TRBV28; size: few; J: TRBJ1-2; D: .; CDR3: CASSFSTDYGYTF; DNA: TGTGCCAGCAGTTTTTCGACAGACTATGGCTACACCTTC
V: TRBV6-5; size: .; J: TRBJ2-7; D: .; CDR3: CASSDPGTYEQYF; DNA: TGTGCCAGCAGTGACCCCGGGACCTACGAGCAGTACTTC
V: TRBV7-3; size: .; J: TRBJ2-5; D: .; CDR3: CASSPEGSGKETQYF; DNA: TGTGCCAGCAGCCCGGAAGGTAGCGGTAAAGAGACCCAGTACTTC
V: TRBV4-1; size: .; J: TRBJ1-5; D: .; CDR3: CASSQDTPVGSLSNQPQHF; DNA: TGCGCCAGCAGCCAAGATACGCCTGTGGGCAGCCTTAGCAATCAGCCCCAGCATTTT
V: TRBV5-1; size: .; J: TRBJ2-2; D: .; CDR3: CASSQTVGSGGELFF; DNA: TGCGCCAGCAGCCAGACAGTTGGTTCTGGCGGGGAGCTGTTTTTT
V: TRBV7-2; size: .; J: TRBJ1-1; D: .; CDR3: CASSLSGEGFMNTEAFF; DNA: TGTGCCAGCAGCTTATCTGGGGAGGGTTTTATGAACACTGAAGCTTTCTTT
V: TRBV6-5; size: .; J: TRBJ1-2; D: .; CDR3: CASRAETYGYTF; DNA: TGTGCCAGCAGGGCAGAAACCTATGGCTACACCTTC
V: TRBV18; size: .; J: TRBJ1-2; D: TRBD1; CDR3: CASSPRTGDYGYTF; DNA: TGTGCCAGCTCACCAAGGACAGGCGACTATGGCTACACCTTC
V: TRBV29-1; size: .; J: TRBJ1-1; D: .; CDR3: CSVEVGGLGTEAFF; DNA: TGCAGCGTTGAGGTGGGGGGGCTGGGCACTGAAGCTTTCTTT
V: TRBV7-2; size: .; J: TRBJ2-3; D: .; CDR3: CASSQQSTDTQYF; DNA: TGTGCCAGCAGCCAACAGAGCACAGATACGCAGTATTTT
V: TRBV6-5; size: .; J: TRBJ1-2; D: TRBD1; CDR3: CASRASGTGYGYTF; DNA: TGTGCCAGCCGTGCATCCGGGACAGGCTATGGCTACACCTTC
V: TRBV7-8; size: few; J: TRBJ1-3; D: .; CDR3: CASSPFRDTDTIYF; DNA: TGTGCCAGCAGCCCATTCCGGGACACCGACACCATATATTTT
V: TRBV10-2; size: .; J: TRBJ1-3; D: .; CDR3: CASRDNSGNTIYF; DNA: TGCGCCAGCAGGGACAACTCTGGAAACACCATATATTTT
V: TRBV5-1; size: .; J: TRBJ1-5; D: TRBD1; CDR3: CASSDETGRQPQHF; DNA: TGCGCCAGCAGCGATGAGACAGGGCGGCAGCCCCAGCATTTT
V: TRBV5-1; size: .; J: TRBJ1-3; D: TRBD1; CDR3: CASSFQGQGSGNTIYF; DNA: TGCGCCAGCAGCTTTCAGGGACAGGGCTCTGGAAACACCATATATTTT
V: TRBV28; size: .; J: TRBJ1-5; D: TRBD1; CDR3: CASSQGQGDPRGSNQPQHF; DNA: TGTGCCAGCAGCCAAGGACAGGGAGATCCACGGGGAAGCAATCAGCCCCAGCATTTT
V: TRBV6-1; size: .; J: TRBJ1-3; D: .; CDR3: CASSDLQSSVNTIYF; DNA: TGTGCCAGCAGTGACCTACAGTCTTCTGTAAACACCATATATTTT
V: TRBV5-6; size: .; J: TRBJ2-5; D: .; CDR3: CASSLVGQGKETQYF; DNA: TGTGCCAGCAGCTTGGTTGGCCAGGGTAAAGAGACCCAGTACTTC
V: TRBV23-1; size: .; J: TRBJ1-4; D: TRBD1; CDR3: CASSQPKQGPEEKLFF; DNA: TGCGCCAGCAGTCAGCCTAAACAGGGGCCGGAGGAAAAACTGTTTTTT
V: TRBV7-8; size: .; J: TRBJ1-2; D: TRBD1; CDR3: CASSLRASQGAGDYGYTF; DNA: TGTGCCAGCAGCTTAAGGGCCAGTCAGGGGGCAGGGGACTATGGCTACACCTTC
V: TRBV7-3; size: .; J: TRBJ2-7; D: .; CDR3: CASSSERRLGTYEQYF; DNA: TGTGCCAGCAGCTCCGAACGTCGACTAGGAACCTACGAGCAGTACTTC
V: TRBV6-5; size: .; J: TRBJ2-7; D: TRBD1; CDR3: CASSGTGYHYEQYF; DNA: TGTGCCAGCAGTGGGACAGGGTATCACTACGAGCAGTACTTC